This TCR beta chain was sequenced in a study of T cell repertoires and Cas9 in healthy adults. Produced via immunoSEQ multiplex PCR; TCRdb's table is partial and in-frame only. Here the sample spans tens of thousands of clones, 85% to 95% being singletons. Sequenced input: CD4+ effector T cells (CD127+, CD25-, CD137-, CD154-) from PBMCs; culture status not recorded. This TCR was sampled from a human donor in good health.

The CDR3 sequence is CASSPNTYRGQRQYF. DNA of the CDR3: TGTGCCAGCAGTCCCAATACATACAGGGGGCAACGGCAGTACTTC. The chain couples TRBV7-2 to TRBJ2-7; TRBD1 matches 9 bases. The CDR3 has 15 residues. Germline V gene sequence: CDR1 SGHTA, CDR2 FQGNSA. The V and J ends lost 6 bases and 9 bases, in that order; junction bases with no gene match: 15.